This T cell receptor (beta chain) was identified in a study of cytotoxic CD8 clonotypes in ibrutinib-treated CLL. Study context: When averaged across all of the samples, the counts came to a few hundred thousand productive templates and 85,000 to 95,000 productive rearrangements.

In germline, CDR1 is SGHAT, CDR2 FQNNGV. CDR3 size: 13 residues. Trimming shortened V by 7 bases and J by 10 bases, and 17 bases separated the two germline ends. Sequencing was performed with immunoSEQ multiplex PCR; in TCRdb, only in-frame clones are kept and a portion is missing. Here the sample spans roughly 200,000 clones, about 75% being singletons. Material: PBMCs, obtained after 12 months of ibrutinib treatment. This clonotype was obtained from a human donor with chronic lymphocytic leukemia. The J gene is TRBJ2-1, the V gene TRBV11-2, with D uncertain. CDR3 DNA: TGTGCCAGCAACCCTCTGGGAACTCAGGAGCAGTTCTTC. Protein product: CASNPLGTQEQFF.